These 3 T cell receptor beta chains were sequenced from one sample in a study of blood T cell repertoires in COVID-19. Method: immunoSEQ multiplex PCR; TCRdb's copy keeps in-frame clones and lacks some. The sample has a few hundred thousand clones, about 86% seen once; the top ten hold approximately 1.3%. Sequenced input: peripheral blood. The receptors were gathered from a woman aged 50 to 60 with acute or convalescent COVID-19.

The chain employs TRBV19 and TRBJ2-1, with 12 bases lining up with TRBD2. Unmatched junction bases numbered 2, after V lost 6 bases and J lost 2 bases. Germline lookup yields CDR1 LNHDA and CDR2 SQIVND (reference sequence). The CDR3 is made up of 15 amino acids. The CDR3 bases are TGTGCCAGTAGCGGACTAGCGGGGACCTACAATGAGCAGTTCTTC. Its translation is CASSGLAGTYNEQFF.

The genes are TRBV25-1 and TRBJ2-5; TRBD2 agrees at 7 bases. CDR1 and CDR2 from the germline V gene are MGHDK and SYGVNS. The V and J ends lost 7 bases and 4 bases, in that order; junction bases with no gene match: 15. The CDR3 covers 16 residues. CDR3 region: CASTPRRGLYSETQYF. The CDR3 DNA reads as TGTGCCAGCACCCCAAGGCGGGGACTATACTCAGAGACCCAGTACTTC.

This clone was counted only a few times. Other DNA variants within this sample encode the same CDR3. The chain couples TRBV24-1 to TRBJ2-3; D is uncertain. The CDR3 has 13 amino acids. In germline, CDR1 is KGHDR, CDR2 SFDVKD. Trimming removed 2 bases at V and 2 bases at J, with 4 bases between. The CDR3 region is CATSDSYTDTQYF. CDR3 DNA: TGTGCCACCAGTGATTCTTACACAGATACGCAGTATTTT.